This TCR beta chain was obtained from a study of blood T cell repertoires in COVID-19. Only in-frame clones appear in the TCRdb table, and some are missing; sequencing was by immunoSEQ multiplex PCR. Of fewer than 250,000 clones in the sample, roughly 82% are singletons; the top ten hold roughly 8%. The CDR3 covers 21 residues. The J segment lost 4 bases and the V segment lost 2 bases, leaving 26 bases of the junction unmatched. Germline CDR1 MDHEN, CDR2 SYDVKM. The clonotype was recovered from a woman aged 55-75 years with COVID-19, enrolled during active disease. Sequencing was performed on peripheral blood. This chain connects TRBV28 to TRBJ2-7; 7 nucleotides match TRBD2. CDR3 sequence: CASSLPLGAGVGPGDSYEQYF. The CDR3 bases are TGTGCCAGCAGTTTACCTTTAGGCGCGGGAGTGGGCCCCGGGGATAGTTACGAGCAGTACTTC.